This T cell receptor (beta chain) was recorded in a study of shared T cell receptors in the human thymus. The table came from immunoSEQ multiplex PCR; TCRdb's copy has only in-frame clones and leaves some out. The table has some 640,000 clones, about 90% seen once. CDR3 length equals 15 residues. The ends lost 3 bases at V and 4 bases at J; junction bases unmatched: 3. The germline V gene has CDR1 SGHTA and CDR2 FQGNSA. The same sample was also studied in work on human thymus T cells. From that second work: Corrective cardiac surgery supplied the resected thymus tissue. An apparent bias in V and J gene usage was seen in thymic and blood repertoires. Related studies found that unrelated individuals share highly overlapping thymic repertoires.

The sequenced sample was thymocytes. The receptor comes from a boy in the first two years of life with a congenital heart defect. The V and J genes are TRBV7-2 and TRBJ2-5, with 12 bases fitting TRBD2. The CDR3 DNA follows: TGTGCCAGCAGCTTGACTAGCGGGAGTAGAGAGACCCAGTACTTC. Translating it yields CASSLTSGSRETQYF.